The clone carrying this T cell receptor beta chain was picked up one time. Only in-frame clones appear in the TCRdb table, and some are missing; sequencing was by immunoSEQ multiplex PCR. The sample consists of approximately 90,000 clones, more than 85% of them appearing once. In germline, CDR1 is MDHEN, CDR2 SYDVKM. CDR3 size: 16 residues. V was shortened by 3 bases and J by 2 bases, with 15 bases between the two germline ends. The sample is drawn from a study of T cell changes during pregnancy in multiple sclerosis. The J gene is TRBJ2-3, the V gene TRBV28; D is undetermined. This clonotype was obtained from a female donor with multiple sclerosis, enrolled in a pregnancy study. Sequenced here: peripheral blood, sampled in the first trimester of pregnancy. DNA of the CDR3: TGTGCCAGCAGTTTCCCGCTAACCCTACCCACAGATACGCAGTATTTT. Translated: CASSFPLTLPTDTQYF. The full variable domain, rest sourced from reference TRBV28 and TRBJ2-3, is DVKVTQSSRYLVKRTGEKVFLECVQDMDHENMFWYRQDPGLGLRLIYFSYDVKMKEKGDIPEGYSVSREKKERFSLILESASTNQTSMYLCASSFPLTLPTDTQYFGPGTRLTVL.